The following is a TCR beta chain sequence with its context. CDR1 is LNHDA, CDR2 SQIVND, per germline (reference sequence). This CDR3 has 13 amino acids. Trimming removed 7 bases at V and 2 bases at J, with 9 bases between. Under the authors' procedure: Quantification of nucleated cells was approximated via reference gene primer amplification. Method: immunoSEQ multiplex PCR; TCRdb's copy keeps in-frame clones and lacks some. D and trimming were read from the DNA, whereas the V and J calls and clone size are those reported in that table. The sample lists hundreds of thousands of clones; nearly 90% were seen once. The sample comes from a study of blood T cell repertoires in COVID-19. Study information: From the United States, Italy and Spain came samples of acute and convalescent COVID-19. In each case, the material was cDNA or gDNA derived from T cells, B-cell-depleted T cells, or PBMCs.

The rearrangement joins TRBV19 to TRBJ1-5, with D perhaps matching TRBD1 (6 bases). Input material: peripheral blood. This receptor was obtained from a human donor in a cohort sampled during active COVID-19. In DNA form, the CDR3 reads TGTGCCAGTACGGCAGGGGGCAATCAGCCCCAGCATTTT. Its protein is CASTAGGNQPQHF.